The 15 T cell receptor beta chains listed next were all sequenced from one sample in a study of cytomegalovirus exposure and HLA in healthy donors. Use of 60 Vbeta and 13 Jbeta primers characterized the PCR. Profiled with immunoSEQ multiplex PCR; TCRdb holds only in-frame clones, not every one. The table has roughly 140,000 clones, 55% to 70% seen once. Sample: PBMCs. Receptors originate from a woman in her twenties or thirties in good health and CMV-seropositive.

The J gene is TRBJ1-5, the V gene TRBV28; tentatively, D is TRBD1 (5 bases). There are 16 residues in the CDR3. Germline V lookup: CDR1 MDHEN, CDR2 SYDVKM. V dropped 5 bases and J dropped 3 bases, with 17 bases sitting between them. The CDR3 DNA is TGTGCCAGCAGTCCCTGGGGAGGGGCCTTCAATCAGCCCCAGCATTTT. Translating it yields CASSPWGGAFNQPQHF. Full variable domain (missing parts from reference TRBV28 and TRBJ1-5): DVKVTQSSRYLVKRTGEKVFLECVQDMDHENMFWYRQDPGLGLRLIYFSYDVKMKEKGDIPEGYSVSREKKERFSLILESASTNQTSMYLCASSPWGGAFNQPQHFGDGTRLSIL.

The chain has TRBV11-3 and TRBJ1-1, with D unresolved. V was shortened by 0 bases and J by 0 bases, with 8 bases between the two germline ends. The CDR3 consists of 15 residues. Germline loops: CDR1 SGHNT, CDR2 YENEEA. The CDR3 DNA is TGTGCCAGCAGCTTAGAAAGGGAGATGAACACTGAAGCTTTCTTT. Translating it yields CASSLEREMNTEAFF.

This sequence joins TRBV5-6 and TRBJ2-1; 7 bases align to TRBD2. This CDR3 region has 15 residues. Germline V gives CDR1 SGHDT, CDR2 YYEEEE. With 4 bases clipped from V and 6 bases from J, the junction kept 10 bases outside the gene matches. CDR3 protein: CASSRGLLTLNEQFF. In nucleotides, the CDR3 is TGTGCCAGCAGCCGGGGACTATTAACTCTCAATGAGCAGTTCTTC.

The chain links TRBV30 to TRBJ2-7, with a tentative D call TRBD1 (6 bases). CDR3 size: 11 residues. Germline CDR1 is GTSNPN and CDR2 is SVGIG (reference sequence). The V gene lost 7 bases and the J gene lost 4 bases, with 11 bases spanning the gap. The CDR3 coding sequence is TGTGCCTTCGGGACACCATACGAGCAGTACTTC. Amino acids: CAFGTPYEQYF.

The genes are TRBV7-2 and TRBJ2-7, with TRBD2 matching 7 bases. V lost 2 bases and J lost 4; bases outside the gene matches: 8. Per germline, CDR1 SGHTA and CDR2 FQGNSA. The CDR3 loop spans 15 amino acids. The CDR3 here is CASSLSSGGRYEQYF. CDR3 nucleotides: TGTGCCAGCAGCTTAAGTTCGGGGGGTCGGTACGAGCAGTACTTC.

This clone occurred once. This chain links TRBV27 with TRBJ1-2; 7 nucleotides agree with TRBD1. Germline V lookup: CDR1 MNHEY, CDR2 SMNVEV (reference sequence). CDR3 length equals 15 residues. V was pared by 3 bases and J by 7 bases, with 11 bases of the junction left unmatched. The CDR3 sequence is CASSFYPGGSAGYTF. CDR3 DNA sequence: TGTGCCAGCAGTTTCTATCCAGGGGGATCTGCTGGCTACACCTTC.

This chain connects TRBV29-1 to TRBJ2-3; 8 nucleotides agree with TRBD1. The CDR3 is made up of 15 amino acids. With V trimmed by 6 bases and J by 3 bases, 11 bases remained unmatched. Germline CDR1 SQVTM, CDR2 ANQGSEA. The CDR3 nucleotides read TGCAGCGTAAACGAGAGACAGGGGCGGACAGATACGCAGTATTTT. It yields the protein CSVNERQGRTDTQYF.

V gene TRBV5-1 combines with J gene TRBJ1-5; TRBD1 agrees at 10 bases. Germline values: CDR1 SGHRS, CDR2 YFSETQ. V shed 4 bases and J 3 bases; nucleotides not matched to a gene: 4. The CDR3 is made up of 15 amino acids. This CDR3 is CASSGTGDLNQPQHF. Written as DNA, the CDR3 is TGCGCCAGCAGCGGGACAGGGGACCTCAATCAGCCCCAGCATTTT.

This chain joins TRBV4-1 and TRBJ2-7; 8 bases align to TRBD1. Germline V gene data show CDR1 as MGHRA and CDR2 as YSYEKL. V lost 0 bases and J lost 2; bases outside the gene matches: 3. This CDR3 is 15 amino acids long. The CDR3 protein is CASSQEGTGAYEQYF. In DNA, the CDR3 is TGCGCCAGCAGCCAAGAGGGGACAGGAGCCTACGAGCAGTACTTC.

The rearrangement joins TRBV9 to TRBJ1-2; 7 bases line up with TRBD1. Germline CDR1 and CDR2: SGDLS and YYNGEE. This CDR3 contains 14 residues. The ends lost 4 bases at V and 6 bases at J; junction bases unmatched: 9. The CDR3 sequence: CASSPGWDSHGYTF. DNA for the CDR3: TGTGCCAGCAGCCCAGGGTGGGACAGCCATGGCTACACCTTC.

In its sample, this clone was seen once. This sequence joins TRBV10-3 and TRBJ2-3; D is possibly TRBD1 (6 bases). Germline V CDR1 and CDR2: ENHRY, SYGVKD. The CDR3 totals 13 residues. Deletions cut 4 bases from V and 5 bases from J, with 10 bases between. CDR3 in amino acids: CAISGGPEDTQYF. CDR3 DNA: TGTGCCATCAGTGGGGGGCCTGAAGATACGCAGTATTTT.

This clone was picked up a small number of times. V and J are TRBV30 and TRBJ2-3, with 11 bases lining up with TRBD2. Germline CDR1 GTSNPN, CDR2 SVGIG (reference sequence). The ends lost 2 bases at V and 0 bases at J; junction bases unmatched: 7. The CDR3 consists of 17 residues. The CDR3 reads CAWSNGGTSGSTDTQYF. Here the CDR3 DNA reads TGTGCCTGGAGTAACGGCGGGACTAGCGGTAGCACAGATACGCAGTATTTT.

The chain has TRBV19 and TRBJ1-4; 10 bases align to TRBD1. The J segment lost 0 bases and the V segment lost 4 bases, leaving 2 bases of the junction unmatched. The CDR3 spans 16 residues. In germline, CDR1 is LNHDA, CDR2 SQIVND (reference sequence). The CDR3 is CASSTDRGPTNEKLFF. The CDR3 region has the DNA TGTGCCAGTAGTACCGACAGGGGGCCAACTAATGAAAAACTGTTTTTT. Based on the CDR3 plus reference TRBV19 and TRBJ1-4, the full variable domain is DGGITQSPKYLFRKEGQNVTLSCEQNLNHDAMYWYRQDPGQGLRLIYYSQIVNDFQKGDIAEGYSVSREKKESFPLTVTSAQKNPTAFYLCASSTDRGPTNEKLFFGSGTQLSVL.

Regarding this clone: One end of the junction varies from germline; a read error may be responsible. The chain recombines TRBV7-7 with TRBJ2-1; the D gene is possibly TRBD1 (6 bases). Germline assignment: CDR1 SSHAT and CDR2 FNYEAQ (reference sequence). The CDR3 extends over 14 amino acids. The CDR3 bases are TGTGCTAGCAGCTTATCCCAGGGGTACAATGAGCAGTTCTTC. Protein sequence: CASSLSQGYNEQFF.

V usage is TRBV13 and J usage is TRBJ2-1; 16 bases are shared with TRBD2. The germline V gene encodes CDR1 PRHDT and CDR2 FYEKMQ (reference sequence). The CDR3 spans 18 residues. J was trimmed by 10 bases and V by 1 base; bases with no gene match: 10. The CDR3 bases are TGTGCCAGCAGCTTAGAAGGGACTAGCGGGAGGGTCGCAGGAGAGCAGTTCTTC. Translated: CASSLEGTSGRVAGEQFF.